This T cell receptor (beta chain) was recovered during a study of shared T cell receptors in the human thymus. Some clones are missing from TCRdb's copy, which holds only in-frame ones; the method was immunoSEQ multiplex PCR. The sample carries some 660,000 clones, about 87% recorded once. With V trimmed by 1 base and J by 2 bases, 4 bases remained unmatched. The V gene's germline CDR1 is SGHVS and CDR2 FQNEAQ. The CDR3 is 16 amino acids. This sample was also put to use in a study of human thymus T cells. That study adds: Thymus pieces cut out during corrective heart surgery were the tissue that was used. Blood and thymic repertoires both appeared biased in V and J gene usage.

Material: thymocytes. This chain links TRBV7-8 with TRBJ2-1, with 8 bases lining up with TRBD2. The receptor was derived from a boy younger than two with a congenital heart defect. CDR3 residues: CASSLDIAGTYNEQFF. The DNA for the CDR3 is TGTGCCAGCAGCTTAGATATAGCGGGGACCTACAATGAGCAGTTCTTC.